Listed below are T cell receptor beta chains from one sample, sequenced in a study of cytomegalovirus exposure and HLA in healthy donors. TCRdb's table, derived via immunoSEQ multiplex PCR, lists solely in-frame clones and lacks some. The sample carries 160,000 or so clones, around 82% recorded once. Sequenced sample: PBMCs. These receptors all stem from a man between 25 and 39 years old in good health and CMV-seropositive. CDR3s include the opening cysteine and the closing phenylalanine or tryptophan. D genes are given only for firm matches. Size values are once, few and many counts, or a class for expanded clones, and some rows have none.

TRBJ2-1 | TRBD2 | - | TRBV7-3 | TGTGCCAGCTCGGTAGCGGGAGTTTACAATGAGCAGTTCTTC | CASSVAGVYNEQFF
TRBJ1-1 | TRBD1 | - | TRBV29-1 | TGCAGCGTGGAACCGGGACAGGGGGTCACTGAAGCTTTCTTT | CSVEPGQGVTEAFF
TRBJ2-1 | TRBD2 | - | TRBV7-9 | TGTGCCAGCAGCCGCTCCGCGGGGGGCGCCTACAATGAGCAGTTCTTC | CASSRSAGGAYNEQFF
TRBJ2-3 | TRBD2 | - | TRBV28 | TGTGCCAGCAGCCCCCCCTCTAGCGGGGTCGGAGATACGCAGTATTTT | CASSPPSSGVGDTQYF
TRBJ1-6 | - | - | TRBV7-6 | TGTGCCAGCAGCTTATTCGTTTCCGCCGGCCGACAGATGAATTCACCCCTCCACTTT | CASSLFVSAGRQMNSPLHF
TRBJ1-1 | TRBD1 | - | TRBV7-9 | TGTGCCAGCAGCTTAGTGTACAAGGGGGCGTACACTGAAGCTTTCTTT | CASSLVYKGAYTEAFF
TRBJ1-2 | TRBD1 | - | TRBV28 | TGTGCCAGCAGTTCCGGGACAGTTAACTATGGCTACACCTTC | CASSSGTVNYGYTF
TRBJ2-7 | - | - | TRBV19 | TGTGCCAGTAGTGTGGCCCTGCGGTTCTCGGAGCAGTACTTC | CASSVALRFSEQYF
TRBJ2-4 | - | - | TRBV9 | TGTGCCAGCAGCGTACACGAAGTGGCCCAGAGGAACATTCAGTACTTC | CASSVHEVAQRNIQYF
TRBJ2-5 | - | - | TRBV5-5 | TGTGCCAGCAGCCCGCCGACAGGCCTCCTTGGAGAGACCCAGTACTTC | CASSPPTGLLGETQYF
TRBJ2-7 | TRBD2 | few | TRBV9 | TGTGCCAGCAGCGTAACGGCGGGAGGGCGATACGAGCAGTACTTC | CASSVTAGGRYEQYF
TRBJ2-7 | - | - | TRBV18 | TGTGCCAGCTCACCACTTGAGACTACCCTCGCCGAGCAGTACTTC | CASSPLETTLAEQYF
TRBJ2-6 | - | - | TRBV9 | TGTGCCAGCAGCCCCGCGGCTGGGGCCAACGTCCTGACTTTC | CASSPAAGANVLTF
TRBJ1-1 | - | - | TRBV27 | TGTGCCAGCAGCCCCCTCTATCAGGCATCGAACACTGAAGCTTTCTTT | CASSPLYQASNTEAFF
TRBJ2-7 | - | - | TRBV6-6 | TGTGCCAGCAGTTCCTCCCCCCCCAAGCGGTCCTACGAGCAGTACTTC | CASSSSPPKRSYEQYF
TRBJ1-2 | - | - | TRBV30 | TGTGCCTGGAGTGAGCAAGGGGGCTATGGCTACACCTTC | CAWSEQGGYGYTF
TRBJ2-7 | TRBD1 | - | TRBV19 | TGTGCCAGTAGTGGCACCGGGACAGTGGGCGAGCAGTACTTC | CASSGTGTVGEQYF
TRBJ1-2 | TRBD1 | once | TRBV30 | TGTGCCTGGAGGGGGACAGGGGTTCATGGCTACACCTTC | CAWRGTGVHGYTF
TRBJ2-2 | TRBD1 | - | TRBV7-3 | TGTGCCAGCAGCTTAAGCCAGGGACAGGACGGGGAGCTGTTTTTT | CASSLSQGQDGELFF
TRBJ2-3 | - | - | TRBV29-1 | TGCAGCGTTGGAGCCCCCCCAGCGGGCACAGATACGCAGTATTTT | CSVGAPPAGTDTQYF
TRBJ1-5 | TRBD1 | - | TRBV4-1 | TGCGCCAGCAGCCCTGACCCGGGACAGGGGTTCATGGCCCAGCATTTT | CASSPDPGQGFMAQHF
TRBJ2-5 | - | - | TRBV9 | TGTGCCAGCAGCGTAGTCGGGGGTGAGGAGACCCAGTACTTC | CASSVVGGEETQYF
TRBJ2-1 | - | - | TRBV30 | TGTGCCTGGAAGGGGATCGGCGATGAGCAGTTCTTC | CAWKGIGDEQFF
TRBJ2-5 | - | - | TRBV6-1 | TGTGCCAGCCGCGTGGGGGGCCAAGAGACCCAGTACTTC | CASRVGGQETQYF
TRBJ1-5 | TRBD1 | - | TRBV27 | TGTGCCAGCACCCCTCGGGGGTCAGGGGGCGCGAGGCAGCCCCAGCATTTT | CASTPRGSGGARQPQHF
TRBJ1-5 | TRBD1 | - | TRBV30 | TGTGCCTGGAGTCTCCGGGGACAGGCAAGGTTTCAGCCCCAGCATTTT | CAWSLRGQARFQPQHF
TRBJ2-7 | TRBD2 | once | TRBV28 | TGTGCCAGCAGTTTAAAAGCGGGAGCTATCAACGAGCAGTACTTC | CASSLKAGAINEQYF
TRBJ1-1 | - | - | TRBV4-1 | TGCGCCAGCAGTCTGGGCATGGGTAGAAGGAACACTGAAGCTTTCTTT | CASSLGMGRRNTEAFF
TRBJ1-2 | TRBD1 | - | TRBV28 | TGTGCCAGCAGTTTCCCCATGACAGGGAACTATGGCTACACCTTC | CASSFPMTGNYGYTF
TRBJ2-3 | - | - | TRBV10-3 | TGTGCCATCAGTGTGCCAGCGATCGATACGCAGTATTTT | CAISVPAIDTQYF
TRBJ1-4 | - | - | TRBV28 | TGTGCCAGCAGTTCGAACAGGGCCCTTAATGAAAAACTGTTTTTT | CASSSNRALNEKLFF
TRBJ2-7 | TRBD2 | - | TRBV29-1 | TGCAGCGGAGCCGGGACTAGCGGATCCTACGAGCAGTACTTC | CSGAGTSGSYEQYF
TRBJ2-7 | - | - | TRBV7-2 | TGTGCCAGCAGCTTAGAATTGACAGGTTTCTACGAGCAGTACTTC | CASSLELTGFYEQYF
TRBJ2-1 | - | - | TRBV9 | TGTGCCAGCAGCCAATACGGGGGGCCCTTTTCAAACAATGAGCAGTTCTTC | CASSQYGGPFSNNEQFF
TRBJ2-3 | TRBD2 | - | TRBV10-2 | TGCGCCAGCAGTGAATCCACAAGGGTCGTCGGGAGGGCCGTCGGAGATACGCAGTATTTT | CASSESTRVVGRAVGDTQYF
TRBJ2-7 | - | - | TRBV4-3 | TGCGCCAGCAGCCGCGACTTACTGGGCTCCTACGAGCAGTACTTC | CASSRDLLGSYEQYF
TRBJ1-1 | - | - | TRBV11-2 | TGTGCCAGCAGCCGGCTACGGGGGGGTGGGCCTGAAGCTTTCTTT | CASSRLRGGGPEAFF
TRBJ1-1 | TRBD1 | - | TRBV5-4 | TGTGCCAGCAGCCGACAGGGTTCGAGGAAAAACACTGAAGCTTTCTTT | CASSRQGSRKNTEAFF
TRBJ1-2 | - | - | TRBV28 | TGTGCCAGCAGTTTAGGGGACTTCTATGGCTACACCTTC | CASSLGDFYGYTF
TRBJ2-1 | TRBD2 | - | TRBV28 | TGTGCCAGCAGCCGCAGGCGGGGGGGTTACAATGAGCAGTTCTTC | CASSRRRGGYNEQFF
TRBJ2-5 | - | - | TRBV25-1 | TGTGCCAGCAGTTCGCCCAGGGAACAAGAGACCCAGTACTTC | CASSSPREQETQYF
TRBJ2-5 | TRBD1 | - | TRBV11-3 | TGTGCCAGCAGTACGATCCGGGACAGGTATCAAGAGACCCAGTACTTC | CASSTIRDRYQETQYF
TRBJ2-1 | TRBD2 | - | TRBV5-6 | TGTGCCAGCAGCTTTACTAGCGGGAGTGAATCCTACAATGAGCAGTTCTTC | CASSFTSGSESYNEQFF
TRBJ2-1 | - | - | TRBV27 | TGTGCCAGCAGGCCACTAGAGCCCATATACAATGAGCAGTTCTTC | CASRPLEPIYNEQFF
TRBJ2-5 | - | - | TRBV7-6 | TGTGCCAGCAGCTTAGCGCTCCCTCTTCTAAAGACCCAGTACTTC | CASSLALPLLKTQYF
TRBJ2-7 | TRBD2 | once | TRBV9 | TGTGCCAGCAGCGAGGGACTAGCGGCCTACGAGCAGTACTTC | CASSEGLAAYEQYF
TRBJ2-7 | TRBD2 | few | TRBV30 | TGTGCCTGGAGTATACGACTGACGGGGGGTTCCGAGCAGTACTTC | CAWSIRLTGGSEQYF
TRBJ2-1 | - | - | TRBV27 | TGTGCCAGCAGTCCCGGGACGGCGGGGAATGAGCAGTTCTTC | CASSPGTAGNEQFF
TRBJ1-5 | - | - | TRBV15 | TGTGCCACCAGCATGACAGCGTACCCGTCCCGTAGCAATCAGCCCCAGCATTTT | CATSMTAYPSRSNQPQHF
TRBJ1-1 | TRBD1 | - | TRBV13 | TGTGCCAGCAGCTCGTACAGGGGGGGGATGAACACTGAAGCTTTCTTT | CASSSYRGGMNTEAFF
TRBJ2-1 | - | - | TRBV13 | TGTGCCAGCAGCCCCCGAATAGGGGCCTACAATGAGCAGTTCTTC | CASSPRIGAYNEQFF
TRBJ2-7 | TRBD2 | - | TRBV9 | TGTGCCAGCAGCAAGAGGGAGGGCGAGCAGTACTTC | CASSKREGEQYF
TRBJ2-1 | - | once | TRBV19 | TGTGCCAGTATCCGATACCGGGAACCAGCCTACAATGAGCAGTTCTTC | CASIRYREPAYNEQFF